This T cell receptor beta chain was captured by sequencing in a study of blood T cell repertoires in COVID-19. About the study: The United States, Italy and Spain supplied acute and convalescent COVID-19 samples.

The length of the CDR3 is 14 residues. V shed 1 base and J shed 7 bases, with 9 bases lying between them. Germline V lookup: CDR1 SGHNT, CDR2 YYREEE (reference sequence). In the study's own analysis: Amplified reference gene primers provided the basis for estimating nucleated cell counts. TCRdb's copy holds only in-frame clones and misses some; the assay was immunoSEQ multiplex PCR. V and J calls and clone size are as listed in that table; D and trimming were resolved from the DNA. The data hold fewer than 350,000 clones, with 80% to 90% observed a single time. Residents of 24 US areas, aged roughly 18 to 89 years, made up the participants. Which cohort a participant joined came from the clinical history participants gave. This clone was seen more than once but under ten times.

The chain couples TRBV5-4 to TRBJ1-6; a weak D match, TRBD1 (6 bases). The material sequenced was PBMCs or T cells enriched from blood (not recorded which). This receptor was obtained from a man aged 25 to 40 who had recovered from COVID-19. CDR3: CASSLQGTNSPLHF. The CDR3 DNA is TGTGCCAGCAGCTTGCAGGGGACAAATTCACCCCTCCACTTT.